These 11 T cell receptor beta chains were all obtained from the same sample, sequenced in a study of PD-1 blockade in classical Hodgkin lymphoma. Stated time point: cycle 4 day 1 (C4D1), after five to seven weeks of nivolumab. Every single patient, without exception, relapsed after autologous stem cell transplantation, and brentuximab vedotin exposure varied. Clones were sequenced by immunoSEQ multiplex PCR, and TCRdb holds only the in-frame ones, with some missing. The repertoire holds under 25,000 clones, 70% to 75% seen once, with 15% to 20% in the top ten. The sequencing used peripheral blood mononuclear cells (PBMCs), collected before the fourth cycle of nivolumab. The receptors come from a human donor with classical Hodgkin lymphoma.

The chain combines TRBV7-2 with TRBJ2-1; 8 bases agree with TRBD2. The CDR3 covers 16 residues. V was pared by 2 bases and J by 5 bases, with 8 bases of the junction left unmatched. CDR1 and CDR2 (germline): SGHTA, FQGNSA. The CDR3 is CASSLYGTSYNNEQFF. In DNA, the CDR3 is TGTGCCAGCAGCTTATACGGGACTAGTTATAACAATGAGCAGTTCTTC.

The V gene is TRBV5-1, the J gene TRBJ2-2, with D maybe TRBD1 (6 bases). From germline, CDR1 is SGHRS and CDR2 YFSETQ. CDR3 size: 15 residues. Deletions cut 4 bases from V and 2 bases from J, with 12 bases between. The CDR3 region is CASSPGQLNTGELFF. The CDR3 DNA sequence: TGCGCCAGCAGCCCAGGACAGCTTAACACCGGGGAGCTGTTTTTT.

This chain connects TRBV7-2 to TRBJ2-2; D is possibly TRBD1 or TRBD2 (7 bases each). V was pared by 5 bases and J by 1 base, with 17 bases between. In germline, CDR1 is SGHTA, CDR2 FQGNSA. The CDR3 is 17 residues long. The CDR3 sequence is CASSPQGVAGNTGELFF. The CDR3 bases are TGTGCCAGCAGCCCCCAGGGGGTAGCGGGGAACACCGGGGAGCTGTTTTTT.

This sequence joins TRBV6-1 and TRBJ1-1, with D possibly being TRBD1 (6 bases). The V gene's germline CDR1 is MNHNS and CDR2 SASEGT. CDR3 length equals 16 residues. The V gene lost 4 bases and the J gene lost 1 base, with 16 bases spanning the gap. Here the CDR3 reads CASSVDRRLPNTEAFF. The CDR3 region has the DNA TGTGCCAGCAGTGTCGACAGGCGCTTGCCGAACACTGAAGCTTTCTTT.

This clone was recorded only once. The chain combines TRBV10-3 with TRBJ1-5, with D unclear. Germline-derived CDR1 and CDR2 are ENHRY and SYGVKD. The CDR3 loop spans 14 amino acids. The V end lost 0 bases, the J end lost 0 bases, and 3 bases lay between the germline ends. CDR3 region: CAISESRSNQPQHF. The CDR3 DNA sequence: TGTGCCATCAGTGAGTCCCGTAGCAATCAGCCCCAGCATTTT.

This clone showed up just a few times. J is TRBJ2-1 and V is TRBV7-9, with 10 nucleotides matching TRBD1. Losses at the gene ends were 3 bases for V and 7 bases for J; bases not matched to a gene: 6. The CDR3 consists of 15 residues. Germline V CDR1 and CDR2: SEHNR, FQNEAQ (reference sequence). The CDR3 coding sequence is TGTGCCAGCAGCTTGTCCTGGACAGGGGGAAATGAGCAGTTCTTC. It translates to CASSLSWTGGNEQFF.

This clone was recorded a few times. The J gene is TRBJ2-3, the V gene TRBV12-5; D gene uncertain. V was clipped by 4 bases and J by 3 bases, with 8 bases between them. Germline lookup yields CDR1 LGHNT and CDR2 FRNRAP. This CDR3 spans 13 amino acids. The CDR3 sequence: CASGSTATDTQYF. CDR3 bases: TGTGCTAGTGGTTCCACGGCGACAGATACGCAGTATTTT.

This chain uses TRBV7-8 with TRBJ1-1; D unresolved. CDR3 length: 14 amino acids. Germline assignment: CDR1 SGHVS and CDR2 FQNEAQ. The V gene lost 4 bases and the J gene lost 1 base, with 10 bases spanning the gap. CDR3 loop: CASSSQTENTEAFF. Here the CDR3 DNA reads TGTGCCAGCAGCTCCCAAACAGAGAACACTGAAGCTTTCTTT.

This clone was counted between two and nine times. The chain combines TRBV6-5 with TRBJ2-7; 10 nucleotides match TRBD1. CDR3 length: 15 residues. CDR1 is MNHEY, CDR2 SVGAGI, per germline. V shed 2 bases, J shed 2 bases, and the junction held 3 bases outside the gene matches. CDR3 residues: CASSYRDRGPYEQYF. CDR3 coding DNA: TGTGCCAGCAGTTACCGGGACAGGGGTCCCTACGAGCAGTACTTC.

The chain recombines TRBV7-9 with TRBJ1-1; D remains ambiguous. The CDR3 sequence is 15 residues long. V dropped 1 base and J dropped 0 bases, with 9 bases sitting between them. Germline V CDR1 and CDR2: SEHNR, FQNEAQ (reference sequence). The CDR3 region has the DNA TGTGCCAGCAGCTTAGAGGGAGTAGTGAACACTGAAGCTTTCTTT. Its translation is CASSLEGVVNTEAFF.

This chain uses TRBV30 with TRBJ1-4; 8 bases align to TRBD1. The trim removed 0 bases at V and 0 bases at J, leaving 6 bases unmatched. Per the germline V gene, CDR1 is GTSNPN and CDR2 is SVGIG (reference sequence). This CDR3 is built from 17 residues. The CDR3 DNA follows: TGTGCCTGGAGTGTACCCGGACAGGGTGCAACTAATGAAAAACTGTTTTTT. It specifies CAWSVPGQGATNEKLFF.